This TCR beta chain was retrieved from a study of shared T cell receptors in the human thymus. Sequenced by immunoSEQ multiplex PCR; TCRdb stores in-frame clones only, minus some. The table shows roughly 410,000 clones, with 85% to 95% occurring only once. CDR3 size: 16 residues. The V end lost 1 base, the J end lost 1 base, and 13 bases lay between the germline ends. Germline values: CDR1 SGHVS, CDR2 FNYEAQ. The receptor comes from a human donor. Sequencing was performed on thymocytes. The chain has TRBV7-6 and TRBJ1-1; D uncertain. CDR3 in DNA: TGTGCCAGCAGCTTAGTTTTTGGTAGGGCGAACACTGAAGCTTTCTTT. Translating it yields CASSLVFGRANTEAFF.